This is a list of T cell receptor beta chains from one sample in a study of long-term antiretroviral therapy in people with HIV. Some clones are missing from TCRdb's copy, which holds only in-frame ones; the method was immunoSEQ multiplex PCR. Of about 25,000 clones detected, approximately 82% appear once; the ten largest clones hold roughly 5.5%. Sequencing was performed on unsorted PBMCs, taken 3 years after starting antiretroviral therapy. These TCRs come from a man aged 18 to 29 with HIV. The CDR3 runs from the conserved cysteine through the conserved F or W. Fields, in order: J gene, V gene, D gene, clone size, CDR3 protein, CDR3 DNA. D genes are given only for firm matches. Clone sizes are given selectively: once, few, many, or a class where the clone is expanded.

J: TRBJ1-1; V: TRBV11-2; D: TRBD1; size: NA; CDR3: CASSPPGQWGTEAFF; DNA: TGTGCCAGCAGCCCCCCGGGACAGTGGGGCACTGAAGCTTTCTTT
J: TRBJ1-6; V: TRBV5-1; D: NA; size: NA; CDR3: CASSLGSGVGSPLHF; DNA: TGCGCCAGCAGCTTGGGGTCGGGGGTCGGTTCACCCCTCCACTTT
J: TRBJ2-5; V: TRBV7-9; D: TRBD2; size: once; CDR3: CASSYRMGGRGQETQYF; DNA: TGTGCCAGCAGCTATAGGATGGGGGGGAGAGGGCAAGAGACCCAGTACTTC
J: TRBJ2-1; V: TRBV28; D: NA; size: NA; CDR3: CASSFSGWGNNEQFF; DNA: TGTGCCAGCAGTTTTAGTGGTTGGGGGAACAATGAGCAGTTCTTC
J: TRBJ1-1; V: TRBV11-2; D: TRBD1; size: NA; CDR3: CASSSNNGQGFMNTEAFF; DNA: TGTGCCAGCAGCTCCAACAACGGACAGGGGTTCATGAACACTGAAGCTTTCTTT
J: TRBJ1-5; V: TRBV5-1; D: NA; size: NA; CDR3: CASSLLGVGQPQHF; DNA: TGCGCCAGCAGCTTGTTAGGGGTTGGTCAGCCCCAGCATTTT
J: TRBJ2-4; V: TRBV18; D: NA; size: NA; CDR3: CASSVEAGTNIQYF; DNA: TGTGCCAGCTCAGTGGAGGCGGGGACAAACATTCAGTACTTC
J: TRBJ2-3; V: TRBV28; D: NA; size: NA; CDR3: CASSRPKGLTDTQYF; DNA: TGTGCCAGCAGCCGCCCCAAGGGACTCACAGATACGCAGTATTTT
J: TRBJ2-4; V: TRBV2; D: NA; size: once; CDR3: CASSGLDGDIQYF; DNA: TGTGCCAGCAGTGGGTTAGACGGAGACATTCAGTACTTC
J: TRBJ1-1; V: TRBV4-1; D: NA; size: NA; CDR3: CASRGHGQNTEAFF; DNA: TGCGCCAGCAGGGGGCACGGGCAGAACACTGAAGCTTTCTTT
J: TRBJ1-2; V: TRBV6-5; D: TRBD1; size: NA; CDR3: CASSYDSGGFYGYTF; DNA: TGTGCCAGCAGTTACGATTCAGGGGGGTTCTATGGCTACACCTTC